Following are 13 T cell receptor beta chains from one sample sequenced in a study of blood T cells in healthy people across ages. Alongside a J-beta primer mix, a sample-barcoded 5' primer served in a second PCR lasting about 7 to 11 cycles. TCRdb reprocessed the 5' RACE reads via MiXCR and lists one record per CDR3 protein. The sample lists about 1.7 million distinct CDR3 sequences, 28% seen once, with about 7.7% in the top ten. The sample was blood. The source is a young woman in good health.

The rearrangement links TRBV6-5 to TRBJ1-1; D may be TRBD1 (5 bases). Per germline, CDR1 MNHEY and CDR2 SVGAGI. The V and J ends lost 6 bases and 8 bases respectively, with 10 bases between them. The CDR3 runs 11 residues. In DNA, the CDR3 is TGTGCCAGCAGCCGCAGGGAAGAAGCTTTCTTT. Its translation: CASSRREEAFF.

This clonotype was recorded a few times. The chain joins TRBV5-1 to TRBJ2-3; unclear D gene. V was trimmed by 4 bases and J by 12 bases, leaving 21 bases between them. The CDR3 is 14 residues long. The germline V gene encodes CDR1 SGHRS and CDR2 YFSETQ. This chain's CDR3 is CASSHNRAPESQYF. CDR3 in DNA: TGCGCCAGCAGCCACAACCGGGCCCCGGAATCCCAGTATTTT.

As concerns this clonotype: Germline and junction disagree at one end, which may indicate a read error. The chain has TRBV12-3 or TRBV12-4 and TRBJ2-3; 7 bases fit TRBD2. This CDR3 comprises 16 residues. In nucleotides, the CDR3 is TGTGCCAGCAACCGAGGCGGGAGAGTCAGCACAGATGCGCAGTATTTT. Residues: CASNRGGRVSTDAQYF.

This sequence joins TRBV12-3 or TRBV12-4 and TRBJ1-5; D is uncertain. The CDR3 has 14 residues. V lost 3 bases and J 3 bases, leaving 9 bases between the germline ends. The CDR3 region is CASSFYGVNQPQHF. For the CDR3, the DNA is TGTGCCAGCAGTTTTTACGGGGTCAATCAGCCCCAGCATTTT.

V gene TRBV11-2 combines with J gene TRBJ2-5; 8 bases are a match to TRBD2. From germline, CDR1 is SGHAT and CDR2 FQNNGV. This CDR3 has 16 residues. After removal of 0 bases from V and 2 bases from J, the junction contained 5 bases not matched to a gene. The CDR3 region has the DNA TGTGCCAGCAGCTTAGATGGCGCGGGAGGTCAAGAGACCCAGTACTTC. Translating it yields CASSLDGAGGQETQYF.

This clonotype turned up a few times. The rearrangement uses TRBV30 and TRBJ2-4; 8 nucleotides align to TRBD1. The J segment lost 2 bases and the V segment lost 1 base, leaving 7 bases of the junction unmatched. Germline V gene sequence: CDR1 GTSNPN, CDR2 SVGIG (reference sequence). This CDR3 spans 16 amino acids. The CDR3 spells CAWSDGTGGPKNIQYF. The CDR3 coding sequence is TGTGCCTGGAGTGATGGGACAGGCGGACCCAAAAACATTCAGTACTTC.

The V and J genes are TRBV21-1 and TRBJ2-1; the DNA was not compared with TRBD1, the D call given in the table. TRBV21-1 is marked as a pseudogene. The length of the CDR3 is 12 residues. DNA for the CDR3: TGTGCCAGCAGTATACAGGGAAATGGGCAGTTCTTC. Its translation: CASSIQGNGQFF.

CDR3 region: CASSQQAETQYF. CDR3 in DNA: TGTGCCAGCAGCCAACAGGCGGAGACCCAGTACTTC. The J gene is TRBJ2-5, the V gene TRBV3-1; no reliable D call. Trimming pared 2 bases from V and 5 bases from J, leaving 6 bases between. The CDR3 is 12 residues long. The germline V gene has CDR1 LGHDT and CDR2 YNNKEL (reference sequence).

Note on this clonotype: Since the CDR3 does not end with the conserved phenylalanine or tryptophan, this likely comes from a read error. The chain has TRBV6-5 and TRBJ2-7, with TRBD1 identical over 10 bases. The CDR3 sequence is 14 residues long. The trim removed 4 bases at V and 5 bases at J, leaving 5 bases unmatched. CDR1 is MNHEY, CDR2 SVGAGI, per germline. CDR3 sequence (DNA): TGTGCCAGCAGTTCCGACAGGGGGCTGAACGAGCAGTACTCC. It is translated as CASSSDRGLNEQYS.

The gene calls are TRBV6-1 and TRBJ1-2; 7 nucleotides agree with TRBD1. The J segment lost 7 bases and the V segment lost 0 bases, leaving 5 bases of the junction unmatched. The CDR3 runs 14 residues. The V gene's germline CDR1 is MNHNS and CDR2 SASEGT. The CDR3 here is CASSEAREGAGYTF. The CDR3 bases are TGTGCCAGCAGTGAAGCGAGGGAGGGGGCTGGCTACACCTTC.

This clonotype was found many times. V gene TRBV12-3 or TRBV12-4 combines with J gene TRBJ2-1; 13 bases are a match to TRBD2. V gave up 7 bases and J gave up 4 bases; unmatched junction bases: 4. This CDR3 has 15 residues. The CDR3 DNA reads TGTGCCAGCACTATGACTAGCGGGGGGTACAATGAGCAGTTCTTC. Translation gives CASTMTSGGYNEQFF.

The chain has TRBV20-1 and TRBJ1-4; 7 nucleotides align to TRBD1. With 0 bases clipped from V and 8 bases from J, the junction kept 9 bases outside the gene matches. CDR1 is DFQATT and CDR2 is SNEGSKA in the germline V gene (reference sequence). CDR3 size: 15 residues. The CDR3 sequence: CSARDRQGMEEKLFF. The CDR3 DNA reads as TGCAGTGCTAGAGATCGACAGGGAATGGAGGAAAAACTGTTTTTT.

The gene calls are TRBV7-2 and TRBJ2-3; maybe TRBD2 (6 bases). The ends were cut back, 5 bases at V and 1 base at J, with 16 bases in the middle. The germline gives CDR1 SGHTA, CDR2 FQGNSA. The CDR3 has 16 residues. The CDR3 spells CASSLRGSGGTDTQYF. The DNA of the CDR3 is TGTGCCAGCAGCCTTAGGGGCTCGGGAGGCACAGATACGCAGTATTTT.